The clone carrying this TCR beta chain was detected many times. Its cognate antigen is unknown. These data originate in a study of neurological immune-mediated disorders. Findings and limits, study-wide: Across subjects, expanded clones had no CDR3 amino acid sequences in common, pointing to private repertoires in all groups.

Germline V gene data show CDR1 as DFQATT and CDR2 as SNEGSKA (reference sequence). There are 13 residues in the CDR3. The V and J ends lost 7 bases and 0 bases respectively, with 12 bases between them. The time point here: longitudinal time-point 3. The study built unsorted libraries from 2 million PBMCs kept at -80 C. With 10-nucleotide random UMIs, 5'RACE was used to make the cDNA. TCRdb called the 5' RACE reads again in MiXCR, with one record for every CDR3 protein. This repertoire shows approximately 45,000 distinct CDR3 sequences, about 13% found once; its top ten account for roughly an eighth. Material for sequencing was PBMCs. The clonotype was recovered from a man younger than 40 in good health. This chain links TRBV20-1 with TRBJ2-5; D remains unclear. In nucleotides, the CDR3 is TGCAGTGGCCGGGCCGAGTACCAAGAGACCCAGTACTTC. Its protein product is CSGRAEYQETQYF.